This entry lists 15 T cell receptor beta chains sequenced from one sample in a study of Ad26.COV2.S vaccination and SARS-CoV-2 variants. Treatment given: about 20 received Ad26.COV2.S at low or high dose, single or two shots; 5 received placebo; per-sample allocation not given. Samples analyzed were those drawn on day 63 after the first vaccine or placebo injection. The repertoire was sequenced with immunoSEQ multiplex PCR; TCRdb's copy has only in-frame clones and lacks some. The sample yields 400,000 to 450,000 clones, about 92% seen once. The sequencing here drew on peripheral blood, taken in a trial of Ad26.COV2.S vaccine versus placebo. The origin of the receptors is a person between 18 and 59 years old who received the Ad26.COV2.S COVID-19 vaccine or a placebo.

This clone was seen once. The J gene is TRBJ2-5, the V gene TRBV7-2; TRBD1 agrees at 12 bases. This CDR3 region has 16 residues. Trimming at V came to 4 bases and at J to 4 bases, leaving 7 bases not matched to a gene. The germline V gene encodes CDR1 SGHTA and CDR2 FQGNSA. CDR3 DNA sequence: TGTGCCAGCAGCTCGAGGGGGACAGGGGGCAGAGAGACCCAGTACTTC. Encoded protein: CASSSRGTGGRETQYF. Drawing the rest from reference TRBV7-2 and TRBJ2-5, the complete variable domain is GAGVSQSPSNKVTEKGKDVELRCDPISGHTALYWYRQSLGQGLEFLIYFQGNSAPDKSGLPSDRFSAERTGGSVSTLTIQRTQQEDSAVYLCASSSRGTGGRETQYFGPGTRLLVL.

There are a few counts of this clone. The gene calls are TRBV7-9 and TRBJ1-2; no reliable D call. The CDR3 loop spans 13 amino acids. The germline V gene encodes CDR1 SEHNR and CDR2 FQNEAQ (reference sequence). The ends were cut back, 5 bases at V and 4 bases at J, with 11 bases in the middle. CDR3 residues: CASSQTDSYGYTF. The CDR3 region has the DNA TGTGCCAGCAGCCAAACGGATAGCTATGGCTACACCTTC.

The chain uses TRBV28 and TRBJ1-1; D perhaps matches TRBD1 (6 bases). The CDR3 totals 15 residues. V lost 5 bases and J lost 1, with 14 bases in between. CDR1 and CDR2 (germline): MDHEN, SYDVKM. The CDR3 is CASSKRQETNTEAFF. CDR3 bases: TGTGCCAGCAGTAAACGACAGGAGACGAACACTGAAGCTTTCTTT.

The rearrangement joins TRBV11-2 to TRBJ2-2; D may be TRBD2 (6 bases). V was clipped by 5 bases and J by 2 bases, with 9 bases between them. CDR3 length: 14 amino acids. Per germline, CDR1 SGHAT and CDR2 FQNNGV. CDR3 DNA sequence: TGTGCCAGCAGCCCGGGGGTAAACACCGGGGAGCTGTTTTTT. It translates to CASSPGVNTGELFF.

The chain employs TRBV5-4 and TRBJ2-3, with TRBD2 matching over 7 bases. The V and J ends lost 0 bases and 2 bases, in that order; junction bases with no gene match: 6. The CDR3 sequence is 16 residues long. Germline CDR1 is SGHNT and CDR2 is YYREEE (reference sequence). CDR3 sequence reads: CASSLDPGGYTDTQYF. DNA of the CDR3: TGTGCCAGCAGCTTGGATCCGGGAGGCTACACAGATACGCAGTATTTT. The full variable domain, with the rest looked up from reference TRBV5-4 and TRBJ2-3, is ETGVTQSPTHLIKTRGQQVTLRCSSQSGHNTVSWYQQALGQGPQFIFQYYREEENGRGNFPPRFSGLQFPNYSSELNVNALELDDSALYLCASSLDPGGYTDTQYFGPGTRLTVL.

CDR3 DNA: TGTGCCAGCAGTGAAGGGGTAGGGGGCGCGTACGAGCAGTACTTC. Protein: CASSEGVGGAYEQYF. This chain connects TRBV25-1 to TRBJ2-7; 7 bases agree with TRBD1. V shed 2 bases, J shed 4 bases, and the junction held 8 bases outside the gene matches. The CDR3 totals 15 residues. The germline gives CDR1 MGHDK, CDR2 SYGVNS.

This rearrangement joins TRBV27 to TRBJ2-6, with D unresolved. V shed 5 bases and J shed 2 bases, with 16 bases lying between them. Looked up from germline, CDR1 is MNHEY and CDR2 is SMNVEV (reference sequence). The length of the CDR3 is 17 residues. This CDR3 is CASSPHKNSAGANVLTF. The CDR3 DNA reads as TGTGCCAGCAGTCCCCATAAGAACTCTGCTGGGGCCAACGTCCTGACTTTC.

The chain joins TRBV28 to TRBJ2-7, with no clear D. This CDR3 comprises 17 residues. Germline-derived CDR1 and CDR2 are MDHEN and SYDVKM. V lost 3 bases to trimming and J lost 2 bases, with 20 bases between them. The CDR3 spells CASSFYFRTSVTYEQYF. The DNA for the CDR3 is TGTGCCAGCAGTTTTTATTTTCGTACTTCTGTTACCTACGAGCAGTACTTC.

The chain couples TRBV7-9 to TRBJ2-7, with 8 bases fitting TRBD1. Per germline, CDR1 SEHNR and CDR2 FQNEAQ (reference sequence). V trimming: 5 bases; J trimming: 5 bases; junction bases outside the gene matches: 8. The CDR3 runs to 14 residues. The CDR3, as DNA: TGTGCCAGCAGCCTCGACAGGGGTTCGGACGAGCAGTACTTC. Residues: CASSLDRGSDEQYF. Looking up the rest from reference TRBV7-9 and TRBJ2-7 gives the full variable domain: DTGVSQNPRHKITKRGQNVTFRCDPISEHNRLYWYRQTLGQGPEFLTYFQNEAQLEKSRLLSDRFSAERPKGSFSTLEIQRTEQGDSAMYLCASSLDRGSDEQYFGPGTRLTVT.

This clone was seen only once. The chain combines TRBV2 with TRBJ2-3; no clear D gene. The CDR3 extends over 12 amino acids. Trimming removed 4 bases at V and 6 bases at J, with 8 bases between. CDR1 is SNHLY, CDR2 FYNNEI, per germline. CDR3 nucleotides: TGTGCCAGCAGTGCCTCTGGGGATACGCAGTATTTT. It translates to CASSASGDTQYF.

J is TRBJ1-5 and V is TRBV21-1. TRBV21-1 is a recognized pseudogene. The CDR3 is 17 residues long. The CDR3 DNA is TGTGCCAGCAGCACTTGGGACCCTCGGGGTTGCAATCAGCCCCAGCATTTT. Amino acid sequence: CASSTWDPRGCNQPQHF.

The CDR3 region has the DNA TGTGCCAGCAGTTTATCCCGACAGGTCCAAGAGACCCAGTACTTC. Translating gives CASSLSRQVQETQYF. This chain connects TRBV27 to TRBJ2-5, with a possible D match to TRBD1 (6 bases). CDR1 is MNHEY, CDR2 SMNVEV, per germline (reference sequence). This CDR3 is 15 amino acids long. With 0 bases removed from V and 1 base from J, the gap between germline ends came to 9 bases.

CDR3 sequence reads: CASSLTSGRASYEQYF. In DNA, the CDR3 is TGTGCCAGCAGCTTGACTAGCGGGAGGGCCTCCTACGAGCAGTACTTC. V is TRBV5-4 and J is TRBJ2-7, with 13 bases fitting TRBD2. The length of the CDR3 is 16 residues. J gave up 0 bases and V 1 base, and 1 base lay outside the gene matches. The V gene's germline CDR1 is SGHNT and CDR2 YYREEE (reference sequence).

This clone was picked up one time. At the DNA level, this CDR3 is encoded by other sequences in the same sample as well. The chain links TRBV6-5 to TRBJ1-5; no definite D call. V lost 6 bases, J lost 0 bases, and 6 bases lay in between. The CDR3 length is 13 residues. The germline V gene has CDR1 MNHEY and CDR2 SVGAGI. This CDR3 reads CASRRDSNQPQHF. The CDR3 DNA follows: TGTGCCAGCAGGAGGGATAGCAATCAGCCCCAGCATTTT.

The genes are TRBV19 and TRBJ2-5; TRBD2 aligns across 10 bases. CDR1 and CDR2 from the germline V gene are LNHDA and SQIVND (reference sequence). Trimming took 3 bases from V and 2 from J; bases not matched to a gene: 6. The CDR3 has 16 amino acids. The CDR3 is CASSIFTSGVQETQYF. The DNA of the CDR3 is TGTGCCAGTAGTATTTTCACTAGCGGGGTTCAAGAGACCCAGTACTTC.